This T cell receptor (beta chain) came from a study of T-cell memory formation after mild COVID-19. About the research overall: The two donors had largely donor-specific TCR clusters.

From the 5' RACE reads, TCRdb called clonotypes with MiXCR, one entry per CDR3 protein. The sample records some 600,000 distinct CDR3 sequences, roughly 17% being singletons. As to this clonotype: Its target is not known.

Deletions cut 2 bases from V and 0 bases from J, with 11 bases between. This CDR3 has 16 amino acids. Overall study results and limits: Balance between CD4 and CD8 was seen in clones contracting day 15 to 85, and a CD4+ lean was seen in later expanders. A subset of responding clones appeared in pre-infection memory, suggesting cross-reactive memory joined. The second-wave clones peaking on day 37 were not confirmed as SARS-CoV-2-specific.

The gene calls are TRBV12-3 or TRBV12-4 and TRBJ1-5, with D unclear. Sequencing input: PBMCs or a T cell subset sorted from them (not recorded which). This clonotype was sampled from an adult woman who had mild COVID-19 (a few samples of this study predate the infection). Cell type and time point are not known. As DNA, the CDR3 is TGTGCCAGCAGTTTATCTAAAGGAAATAGCAATCAGCCCCAGCATTTT. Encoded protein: CASSLSKGNSNQPQHF.